This T cell receptor (beta chain) is from a study of PD-1 blockade in classical Hodgkin lymphoma. Whole-study findings and limits: Baseline TCR diversity was reportedly lower in newly diagnosed patients than healthy donors. There was a significant rise in CD4+ TCR diversity by C4D1, with no such rise for CD8+.

Trimming took off 1 base at V and 9 bases at J, with 18 bases between the two ends. Germline V gene lookup returns CDR1 SEHNR and CDR2 FQNEAQ (reference sequence). There are 15 residues in the CDR3. In the case of this clone: Antigen unknown.

Every one of the patients relapsed after autologous stem cell transplantation (brentuximab vedotin exposure was variable). Data came from immunoSEQ multiplex PCR; TCRdb stores just in-frame clones and leaves some out. The table includes roughly 20,000 clones, about nine tenths detected once. The chain uses TRBV7-9 and TRBJ1-1; D ambiguous. This receptor was obtained from a human donor with classical Hodgkin lymphoma. The sequences come from peripheral blood mononuclear cells (PBMCs), collected before the second cycle of nivolumab. Here the CDR3 DNA reads TGTGCCAGCAGCTTAGGGGCGGAGGGAGGATTGAAAGCTTTCTTT. As protein: CASSLGAEGGLKAFF.